The source of this T cell receptor (beta chain) is a study of CD4 and CD8 cells across lung adenocarcinoma regions. This CDR3 region has 11 residues. Trimming removed 5 bases at V and 5 bases at J, with 6 bases between. Per the germline V gene, CDR1 is MNHNS and CDR2 is SASEGT. TCRdb re-analysed the PCR reads in MiXCR, keeping a single row per CDR3 protein. Of roughly 12,000 distinct CDR3 sequences listed, less than 70% were seen once; the top ten hold around 34%. This clonotype was found a few times. Localized lung adenocarcinoma, a non-small cell lung cancer, affected the donors. Sequenced sample: CD8+ T cells from the margin of a lung tumor. The V call is TRBV6-1, the J call TRBJ1-1; D gene uncertain. The TCR comes from a female donor with lung adenocarcinoma. The CD4 and CD8 labels of this study may be unreliable. CDR3: CASSPGTEAFF. CDR3 DNA: TGTGCCAGCAGTCCCGGTACTGAAGCTTTCTTT.